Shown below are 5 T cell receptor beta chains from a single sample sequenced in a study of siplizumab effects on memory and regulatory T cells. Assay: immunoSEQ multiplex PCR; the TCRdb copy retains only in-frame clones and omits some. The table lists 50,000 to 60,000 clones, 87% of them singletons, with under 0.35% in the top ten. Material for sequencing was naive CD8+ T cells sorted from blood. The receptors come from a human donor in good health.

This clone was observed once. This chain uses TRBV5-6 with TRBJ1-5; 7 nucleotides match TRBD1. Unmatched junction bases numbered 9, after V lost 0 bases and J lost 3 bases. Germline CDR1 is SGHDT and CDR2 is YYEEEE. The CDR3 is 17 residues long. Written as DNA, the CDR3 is TGTGCCAGCAGCTTGGCGGCGGGGACAGACTACAATCAGCCCCAGCATTTT. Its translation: CASSLAAGTDYNQPQHF.

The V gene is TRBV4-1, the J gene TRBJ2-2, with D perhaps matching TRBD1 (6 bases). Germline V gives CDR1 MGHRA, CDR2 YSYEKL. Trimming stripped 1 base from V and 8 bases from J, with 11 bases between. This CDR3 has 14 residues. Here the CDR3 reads CASSQGQALGELFF. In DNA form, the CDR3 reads TGCGCCAGCAGCCAAGGACAGGCTTTGGGGGAGCTGTTTTTT.

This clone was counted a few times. For the CDR3, the DNA is TGTGCCAGCAGCGAATACTACGAGCAGTACTTC. This translates into CASSEYYEQYF. The chain uses TRBV11-2 and TRBJ2-7; D remains unclear. Germline V gene sequence: CDR1 SGHAT, CDR2 FQNNGV. The CDR3 consists of 11 residues. V gave up 5 bases and J gave up 3 bases, with 5 bases separating them.

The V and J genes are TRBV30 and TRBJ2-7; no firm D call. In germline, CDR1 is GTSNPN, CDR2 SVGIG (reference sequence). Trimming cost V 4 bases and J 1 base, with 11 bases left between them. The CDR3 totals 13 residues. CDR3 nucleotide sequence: TGTGCCTGGACTCCGGGCACATCCTACGAGCAGTACTTC. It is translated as CAWTPGTSYEQYF.

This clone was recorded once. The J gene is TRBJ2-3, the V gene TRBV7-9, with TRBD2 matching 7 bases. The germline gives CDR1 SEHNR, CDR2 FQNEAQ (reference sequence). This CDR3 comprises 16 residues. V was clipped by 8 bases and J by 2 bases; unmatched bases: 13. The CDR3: CASGREAVSNTDTQYF. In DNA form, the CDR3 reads TGTGCCAGCGGGAGGGAAGCGGTGTCTAACACAGATACGCAGTATTTT. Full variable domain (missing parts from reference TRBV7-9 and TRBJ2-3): DTGVSQNPRHKITKRGQNVTFRCDPISEHNRLYWYRQTLGQGPEFLTYFQNEAQLEKSRLLSDRFSAERPKGSFSTLEIQRTEQGDSAMYLCASGREAVSNTDTQYFGPGTRLTVL.